Each of the 23 T cell receptor beta chains below was sequenced from the same sample in a study of blood T cell repertoires in COVID-19. Generated by immunoSEQ multiplex PCR, the TCRdb table keeps only in-frame clones and is missing some. Of about 480,000 clones in the sample, approximately 91% were seen once. The source material was PBMCs or T cells enriched from blood (not recorded which). The receptors shown here come from a woman aged 55-75 years who had recovered from COVID-19.

The CDR3 protein is CASSTRGDYNEQFF. For the CDR3, the DNA is TGTGCCAGCAGTACCCGGGGGGACTACAATGAGCAGTTCTTC. The chain combines TRBV27 with TRBJ2-1; 7 nucleotides agree with TRBD2. CDR1 and CDR2 (germline): MNHEY, SMNVEV (reference sequence). The CDR3 is 14 residues long. Trimming cost V 5 bases and J 3 bases; bases outside gene matches: 4.

This chain links TRBV2 with TRBJ2-7, with 9 bases that match TRBD2. The CDR3 totals 15 residues. V dropped 3 bases and J dropped 1; count of bases not matched to a gene: 4. The germline CDR1 and CDR2 sequences are SNHLY and FYNNEI. CDR3 protein: CASSDQAGGSYEQYF. The DNA for the CDR3 is TGTGCCAGCAGTGATCAAGCGGGGGGATCCTACGAGCAGTACTTC.

The chain employs TRBV18 and TRBJ1-6; D possibly corresponds to TRBD1 (6 bases). V shed 3 bases and J shed 7 bases, with 13 bases lying between them. This CDR3 contains 15 residues. Germline CDR1 KGHSH, CDR2 LQKENI. CDR3 protein: CASSPQTGSNSPLHF. DNA of the CDR3: TGTGCCAGCTCACCTCAGACAGGCTCCAATTCACCCCTCCACTTT.

This clone showed up just once. This rearrangement joins TRBV4-1 to TRBJ1-1; TRBD1 is a possible D gene (5 bases). The CDR3 totals 15 residues. Trimming took off 4 bases at V and 8 bases at J, with 20 bases between the two ends. CDR1 is MGHRA and CDR2 is YSYEKL in the germline V gene. The CDR3 here is CASSPPGRAIREAFF. CDR3 in DNA: TGCGCCAGCAGCCCCCCAGGCAGGGCTATTCGCGAAGCTTTCTTT.

A remark on this clone: In the same sample, other DNA sequences code for this CDR3. The rearrangement links TRBV4-1 to TRBJ1-1; D is unresolved. V lost 0 bases to trimming and J lost 2 bases, with 10 bases between them. The CDR3 loop spans 15 amino acids. Germline assignment: CDR1 MGHRA and CDR2 YSYEKL. DNA for the CDR3: TGCGCCAGCAGCCAAGAAACGGGTTTAAACACTGAAGCTTTCTTT. It specifies CASSQETGLNTEAFF.

The chain uses TRBV2 and TRBJ2-5; 7 bases are a match to TRBD1. Unmatched junction bases numbered 6, after V lost 1 base and J lost 7 bases. Germline V lookup: CDR1 SNHLY, CDR2 FYNNEI. CDR3 length: 14 residues. The CDR3 region has the DNA TGTGCCAGCAGTGAAGGGCAGGGGGTAAGGACCCAGTACTTC. This gives the protein CASSEGQGVRTQYF.

The chain uses TRBV12-3 or TRBV12-4 and TRBJ1-1, with unresolved D. CDR3 length: 12 residues. V was clipped by 0 bases and J by 4 bases, with 3 bases between them. CDR3 amino acids: CASSLAGTEAFF. The CDR3 DNA follows: TGTGCCAGCAGTTTAGCCGGCACTGAAGCTTTCTTT.

The sample holds one count of this clone. The J gene is TRBJ1-5, the V gene TRBV4-1, with D unclear. Trimming took off 3 bases at V and 3 bases at J, with 9 bases between the two ends. The CDR3 spans 14 residues. Germline CDR1 reads MGHRA; CDR2 reads YSYEKL. Here the CDR3 DNA reads TGCGCCAGCAGCCAGCCAGGATCCAATCAGCCCCAGCATTTT. Protein sequence: CASSQPGSNQPQHF.

The chain recombines TRBV28 with TRBJ2-7; TRBD2 might be the D (7 bases). Trimming cost V 6 bases and J 2 bases, with 20 bases left between them. Germline V gene data show CDR1 as MDHEN and CDR2 as SYDVKM. CDR3 length equals 16 residues. The CDR3 DNA sequence: TGTGCCAGCAGCACCCGCCCGGGGGGCCAACCCTACGAGCAGTACGTC. Its protein product is CASSTRPGGQPYEQYV.

The CDR3 coding sequence is TGCGCCAGCAGTGAGCGGTGGGCAGGGACAAATCAGCCCCAGCATTTT. Translated, it gives CASSERWAGTNQPQHF. The rearrangement joins TRBV10-2 to TRBJ1-5; D may be TRBD1 (6 bases). CDR3 length: 16 residues. Trimming pared 2 bases from V and 4 bases from J, leaving 15 bases between. Germline CDR1 is WSHSY and CDR2 is SAAADI.

The chain uses TRBV7-9 and TRBJ1-1; D gene unclear. Germline-derived CDR1 and CDR2 are SEHNR and FQNEAQ (reference sequence). The CDR3 has 12 residues. V was clipped by 5 bases and J by 6 bases, with 10 bases between them. Here the CDR3 DNA reads TGTGCCAGCAGCCCGATCGGGTCTGAAGCTTTCTTT. It translates to CASSPIGSEAFF.

The CDR3 reads CSAEGGIGELFF. The CDR3 nucleotides read TGCAGCGCAGAAGGGGGAATCGGGGAGCTGTTTTTT. The rearrangement links TRBV29-1 to TRBJ2-2; D perhaps matches TRBD1 (6 bases). Germline V gene sequence: CDR1 SQVTM, CDR2 ANQGSEA. This CDR3 has 12 amino acids. Trimming removed 7 bases from V and 7 bases from J, with 13 bases in between.

As to this clone: This sample includes further DNA sequences coding for the same CDR3. V and J are TRBV5-1 and TRBJ2-3; no clear D. The CDR3 is 14 residues long. Per germline, CDR1 SGHRS and CDR2 YFSETQ. Trimming removed 0 bases from V and 0 bases from J, with 5 bases in between. CDR3 bases: TGCGCCAGCAGCTTGGACAGTAGCACAGATACGCAGTATTTT. It yields the protein CASSLDSSTDTQYF.

The CDR3 nucleotides are TGTGCCAGCAGTACCACCGGGTACACTGAAGCTTTCTTT. Its protein product is CASSTTGYTEAFF. The V call is TRBV6-5, the J call TRBJ1-1; no definite D call. This CDR3 is built from 13 residues. Germline V gene data show CDR1 as MNHEY and CDR2 as SVGAGI. With 5 bases removed from V and 3 bases from J, the gap between germline ends came to 10 bases.

The V and J genes are TRBV5-4 and TRBJ1-3; TRBD1 aligns across 7 bases. V shed 4 bases and J 2 bases; nucleotides not matched to a gene: 9. CDR3 length: 16 residues. Germline loops: CDR1 SGHNT, CDR2 YYREEE (reference sequence). The CDR3 nucleotides read TGTGCCAGCAGCCGTGACGAGGGGGCGACTGGAAACACCATATATTTT. It codes for CASSRDEGATGNTIYF.

CDR3 in DNA: TGTGCCAGCAGCAACGGGGGGACTAGCACAGATACGCAGTATTTT. Its protein product is CASSNGGTSTDTQYF. The genes are TRBV5-4 and TRBJ2-3, with 7 bases that match TRBD2. In germline, CDR1 is SGHNT, CDR2 YYREEE (reference sequence). V was clipped by 4 bases and J by 0 bases; unmatched bases: 5. The CDR3 runs to 15 residues.

Here the CDR3 reads CASSPPDRGKNTEAFF. The DNA of the CDR3 is TGTGCCAGCAGCCCCCCAGACAGGGGAAAGAACACTGAAGCTTTCTTT. The chain joins TRBV5-4 to TRBJ1-1; 8 positions agree with TRBD1. Trimming removed 4 bases from V and 1 base from J; junction bases left unmatched: 9. There are 16 residues in the CDR3. Germline lookup yields CDR1 SGHNT and CDR2 YYREEE (reference sequence).

V and J are TRBV19 and TRBJ1-6; TRBD1 aligns across 7 bases. This CDR3 spans 14 amino acids. With V trimmed by 6 bases and J by 5 bases, 4 bases remained unmatched. The germline gives CDR1 LNHDA, CDR2 SQIVND (reference sequence). The CDR3 loop reads CASRVDRDNSPLHF. DNA for the CDR3: TGTGCCAGTAGGGTCGACAGGGATAATTCACCCCTCCACTTT.

The chain has TRBV18 and TRBJ2-6; D gene ambiguous. Germline V CDR1 and CDR2: KGHSH, LQKENI. The V end lost 5 bases, the J end lost 0 bases, and 5 bases lay between the germline ends. The CDR3 is 14 amino acids. The DNA for the CDR3 is TGTGCCAGCTCAGGCGGCTCTGGGGCCAACGTCCTGACTTTC. Its translation is CASSGGSGANVLTF. Full variable domain (remainder filled in from reference TRBV18 and TRBJ2-6): NAGVMQNPRHLVRRRGQEARLRCSPMKGHSHVYWYRQLPEEGLKFMVYLQKENIIDESGMPKERFSAEFPKEGPSILRIQQVVRGDSAAYFCASSGGSGANVLTFGAGSRLTVL.

This chain uses TRBV11-2 with TRBJ1-5, with D possibly matching TRBD1 (6 bases). Trimming shortened V by 5 bases and J by 1 base, and 15 bases separated the two germline ends. The CDR3 has 16 amino acids. The germline CDR1 and CDR2 sequences are SGHAT and FQNNGV. The CDR3 is CASSVKPRGSNQPQHF. In DNA, the CDR3 is TGTGCCAGCAGCGTCAAACCCAGGGGAAGCAATCAGCCCCAGCATTTT.

CDR3 region: CASRPTDPNEKLFF. The CDR3 region has the DNA TGTGCCAGTAGACCGACAGACCCCAATGAAAAACTGTTTTTT. The chain couples TRBV19 to TRBJ1-4; D may be TRBD1 (5 bases). V dropped 6 bases and J dropped 5 bases, with 13 bases sitting between them. The CDR3 extends over 14 amino acids. The V gene's germline CDR1 is LNHDA and CDR2 SQIVND (reference sequence).

The chain joins TRBV5-4 to TRBJ2-7; D is possibly TRBD1 (6 bases). CDR3 length: 15 amino acids. V dropped 5 bases and J dropped 2 bases, with 17 bases sitting between them. From germline, CDR1 is SGHNT and CDR2 YYREEE (reference sequence). CDR3 sequence: CASRPDRQSTYEQYV. The DNA for the CDR3 is TGTGCCAGCAGGCCCGACAGGCAGTCTACCTACGAGCAGTACGTC.

The chain recombines TRBV29-1 with TRBJ1-4, with unresolved D. The V and J ends lost 7 bases and 8 bases respectively, with 14 bases between them. Germline V gives CDR1 SQVTM, CDR2 ANQGSEA. CDR3 length: 12 residues. The CDR3 is CSARTSSEKLFF. The CDR3 coding sequence is TGCAGCGCTAGGACTTCAAGCGAAAAACTGTTTTTT.